This T cell receptor (beta chain) originates from a study of blood T cell repertoires in COVID-19. Overall study: T cells, B-cell-depleted T cells, or PBMCs supplied cDNA or gDNA.

Method: immunoSEQ multiplex PCR; TCRdb's copy keeps in-frame clones and lacks some. Found here are roughly 230,000 clones, about 86% of them singletons; the top ten hold approximately 8.6%. The sequence was obtained from a man in his forties or fifties with active or convalescent COVID-19. The sample consisted of peripheral blood.

As DNA, the CDR3 is TGTGCCAGCAGTGAAGCCCCGGACCCGGGACACCGCTCACCCCTCCACTTT. Translating gives CASSEAPDPGHRSPLHF. The rearrangement uses TRBV6-1 and TRBJ1-6; D is perhaps TRBD1 (6 bases). V gave up 0 bases and J gave up 10 bases, with 19 bases separating them. The CDR3 runs 17 residues. CDR1 is MNHNS, CDR2 SASEGT, per germline.